The rows below give T cell receptor beta chains drawn from one sample of a study of T cells in Graves' hyperthyroidism and ophthalmopathy. One entry per CDR3 protein results from TCRdb running MiXCR on the multiplex PCR reads. The sample includes about 840,000 distinct CDR3 sequences, around 39% of them seen just once. Material for sequencing was blood. The source is a man between 18 and 35 years old with Graves' hyperthyroidism. Both conserved end residues are part of each CDR3. The D gene is left open where the match is weak. Only part of the rows carry a size: once, few, many, or a class if the clone is expanded.

clone size,D gene,V gene,J gene,CDR3 protein,CDR3 DNA
-,-,TRBV5-1,TRBJ2-7,CASTSGDGSYEQYF,TGCGCCAGCACATCAGGGGACGGATCCTACGAGCAGTACTTC
many,-,TRBV7-9,TRBJ2-7,CASSSQGGGYEQYF,TGTGCCAGCAGCTCCCAAGGAGGGGGCTACGAGCAGTACTTC
-,-,TRBV29-1,TRBJ2-5,CSVEDPTAYEGETQYF,TGCAGCGTTGAAGATCCGACAGCCTACGAGGGCGAGACCCAGTACTTC
many,TRBD1,TRBV29-1,TRBJ1-2,CSAETGGADYGYTF,TGCAGCGCAGAAACAGGGGGCGCAGACTATGGCTACACCTTC
many,TRBD1,TRBV2,TRBJ1-2,CASRVTGVDYGYTF,TGTGCCAGCAGGGTGACAGGGGTTGACTATGGCTACACCTTC
few,-,TRBV6-5,TRBJ2-2,CASSYNSNTGELFF,TGTGCCAGCAGTTACAACAGCAACACCGGGGAGCTGTTTTTT
-,TRBD2,TRBV9,TRBJ2-7,CASSVTPGRDSVEQYF,TGTGCCAGCAGCGTCACCCCGGGGAGGGATTCGGTCGAGCAGTACTTC
-,-,TRBV2,TRBJ1-5,CASSARAWGTHNQPQHF,TGTGCCAGCAGTGCTAGGGCCTGGGGAACGCACAATCAGCCCCAGCATTTT
many,-,TRBV12-3/TRBV12-4,TRBJ2-5,CASSFSSETQYF,TGTGCCAGCAGTTTCTCATCAGAGACCCAGTACTTC
few,-,TRBV19,TRBJ1-4,CASSIATTGFNEKLFF,TGTGCCAGTAGTATAGCTACGACAGGATTTAATGAAAAACTGTTTTTT
many,-,TRBV7-9,TRBJ2-6,CASSFLSGGSGANVLTF,TGTGCCAGCAGCTTTCTCTCTGGAGGCTCTGGGGCCAACGTCCTGACTTTC
few,TRBD1,TRBV19,TRBJ2-5,CASSPWDSHQETQYF,TGTGCCAGTAGTCCATGGGACAGCCACCAAGAGACCCAGTACTTC
-,TRBD1,TRBV7-9,TRBJ1-1,CASSHWIPGTAGEAFF,TGTGCCAGCAGCCATTGGATCCCCGGGACAGCGGGGGAAGCTTTCTTT
many,-,TRBV29-1,TRBJ2-7,CSVVGESSYEQYF,TGCAGCGTTGTCGGTGAGAGCTCCTACGAGCAGTACTTC
many,TRBD1,TRBV9,TRBJ1-1,CASSGTGGTTEAFF,TGTGCCAGCAGCGGGACAGGGGGCACAACTGAAGCTTTCTTT
once,TRBD1,TRBV15,TRBJ1-1,CATSRGGTGFF,TGTGCCACCAGCAGAGGAGGGACAGGTTTCTTT
many,TRBD1,TRBV6-5,TRBJ1-1,CASRLQGANTEAFF,TGTGCCAGCAGACTACAGGGGGCAAACACTGAAGCTTTCTTT
-,-,TRBV7-2,TRBJ1-2,CASSQDEIRGGDYGYTF,TGTGCCAGCAGCCAAGACGAGATACGGGGAGGCGACTATGGCTACACCTTC
-,-,TRBV6-5,TRBJ1-2,CATAQGGVATNYGYTF,TGTGCCACCGCCCAGGGCGGAGTTGCAACTAACTATGGCTACACCTTC
few,-,TRBV2,TRBJ1-4,CASRRDGHSPREKLFF,TGTGCCAGCAGGCGGGATGGACACTCCCCGAGGGAAAAACTGTTTTTT
-,-,TRBV13,TRBJ1-2,CASSLGGSTDVLNYGYTF,TGTGCCAGCAGCTTAGGGGGCTCCACGGACGTCCTGAACTATGGCTACACCTTC
many,-,TRBV7-3,TRBJ2-2,CASSFSQDTGELFF,TGTGCCAGCAGCTTCTCCCAGGATACCGGGGAGCTGTTTTTT
few,-,TRBV5-6,TRBJ1-5,CASSLPGIEPQHF,TGTGCCAGCAGCTTGCCAGGGATCGAGCCCCAGCATTTT
many,-,TRBV29-1,TRBJ2-5,CSVRKAGKETQYF,TGCAGCGTCCGAAAGGCTGGGAAAGAGACCCAGTACTTC
many,-,TRBV19,TRBJ1-2,CASSPQGNYGYTF,TGTGCCAGCAGCCCCCAGGGTAACTATGGCTACACCTTC
-,-,TRBV6-5,TRBJ1-6,CASSWSHWLSPLHF,TGTGCCAGCAGTTGGTCGCACTGGCTTTCACCCCTCCACTTT
-,-,TRBV24-1,TRBJ2-5,CATSDSDGETQYF,TGTGCCACCAGTGACAGTGACGGGGAGACCCAGTACTTC
few,-,TRBV5-1,TRBJ2-7,CASSLGGFDEQYF,TGCGCCAGCAGCTTGGGCGGGTTCGACGAGCAGTACTTC
once,-,TRBV10-3,TRBJ2-7,CATRRGYEQYF,TGTGCCACCCGGCGCGGGTACGAGCAGTACTTC
few,TRBD1,TRBV12-3/TRBV12-4,TRBJ1-2,CASSPDRGDGYTF,TGTGCCAGCAGTCCAGACAGGGGGGATGGCTACACCTTC
-,-,TRBV2,TRBJ2-7,CASSEGTTNSYEQYF,TGTGCCAGCAGTGAAGGTACGACTAACTCCTACGAGCAGTACTTC
-,-,TRBV12-3/TRBV12-4,TRBJ1-2,CASSLSPDYGYTF,TGTGCCAGCAGTTTGAGTCCGGACTATGGCTACACCTTC
once,-,TRBV20-1,TRBJ1-5,CSAALGNQPQHF,TGCAGTGCTGCTCTGGGGAATCAGCCCCAGCATTTT
many,-,TRBV20-1,TRBJ1-1,CSARDGGAIEAFF,TGCAGTGCTAGAGATGGAGGTGCTATCGAAGCTTTCTTT
few,TRBD1,TRBV12-3/TRBV12-4,TRBJ2-7,CASSPGVTGGSYEQYF,TGTGCCAGCTCACCTGGGGTCACAGGGGGCTCCTACGAGCAGTACTTC
many,-,TRBV7-2,TRBJ1-6,CASSLVLTANSPLHF,TGTGCCAGCAGCTTAGTCTTGACAGCGAATTCACCCCTCCACTTT
few,-,TRBV11-3,TRBJ1-1,CASSLPLGVMNTEAFF,TGTGCCAGCAGCTTACCCTTAGGGGTTATGAACACTGAAGCTTTCTTT
-,-,TRBV10-3,TRBJ2-2,CAISDSGGHGTGELFF,TGTGCCATCAGTGATTCGGGGGGCCATGGCACCGGGGAGCTGTTTTTT
-,-,TRBV4-1,TRBJ2-5,CASSQIGGSEETQYF,TGCGCCAGCAGCCAGATAGGCGGCTCCGAGGAGACCCAGTACTTC
-,-,TRBV6-5,TRBJ2-5,CAISYSMGRGETQYF,TGTGCCATCAGTTACTCGATGGGGCGCGGAGAGACCCAGTACTTC
-,TRBD1,TRBV7-2,TRBJ2-5,CASSQVTGEQETQYF,TGTGCCAGCAGCCAAGTGACAGGGGAACAAGAGACCCAGTACTTC
-,-,TRBV4-1,TRBJ1-2,CASSRDTYTF,TGCGCCAGCAGCCGGGACACCTACACCTTC
-,-,TRBV5-1,TRBJ1-1,CASSPWDEGKTEAFF,TGCGCCAGCAGCCCCTGGGACGAAGGAAAAACTGAAGCTTTCTTT
once,-,TRBV7-2,TRBJ2-6,CASSLYGEAGANVLTF,TGTGCCAGCAGCTTATATGGGGAAGCTGGGGCCAACGTCCTGACTTTC
-,-,TRBV2,TRBJ2-7,CASSGRDEQYF,TGTGCCAGCAGTGGGAGGGACGAGCAGTACTTC
few,-,TRBV6-5,TRBJ1-4,CASSQGGLNEKLFF,TGTGCCAGCAGTCAAGGAGGCTTAAATGAAAAACTGTTTTTT
many,-,TRBV20-1,TRBJ1-6,CSARDRGSNSPLHF,TGCAGTGCTAGAGATAGAGGGTCGAATTCACCCCTCCACTTT
-,TRBD2,TRBV9,TRBJ2-5,CASSVELAGLQETQYF,TGTGCCAGCAGCGTAGAGCTAGCGGGACTCCAAGAGACCCAGTACTTC
once,-,TRBV12-3/TRBV12-4,TRBJ2-7,CASSPGDDEQYF,TGTGCCAGCAGCCCTGGGGATGATGAGCAGTACTTC
few,TRBD2,TRBV11-2,TRBJ2-7,CASSLARGLASYEQYF,TGTGCCAGCAGCTTAGCTAGGGGACTAGCGAGCTACGAGCAGTACTTC
-,-,TRBV20-1,TRBJ2-2,CSARVPGAGAGELFF,TGCAGTGCTAGGGTTCCAGGGGCGGGCGCCGGGGAGCTGTTTTTT
-,-,TRBV12-3/TRBV12-4,TRBJ2-7,CASSGSTQTIYEQYF,TGTGCCAGCAGTGGGTCGACACAGACAATCTACGAGCAGTACTTC
many,TRBD1,TRBV7-9,TRBJ2-7,CASRTGSSEQYF,TGTGCCAGCAGGACAGGGTCAAGCGAGCAGTACTTC
-,-,TRBV4-1,TRBJ2-7,CASSQGPTGLSYEQYF,TGCGCCAGCAGCCAAGGCCCCACAGGGTTGTCCTACGAGCAGTACTTC
few,-,TRBV6-1,TRBJ2-2,CASSPTRGPGELFF,TGTGCCAGCAGTCCGACCAGGGGTCCCGGGGAGCTGTTTTTT
many,-,TRBV19,TRBJ1-2,CASSIRDLGYGYTF,TGTGCCAGTAGTATTAGGGATTTGGGCTATGGCTACACCTTC
-,-,TRBV2,TRBJ2-7,CASSNRAYEQYF,TGTGCCAGCAGTAACAGGGCTTACGAGCAGTACTTC